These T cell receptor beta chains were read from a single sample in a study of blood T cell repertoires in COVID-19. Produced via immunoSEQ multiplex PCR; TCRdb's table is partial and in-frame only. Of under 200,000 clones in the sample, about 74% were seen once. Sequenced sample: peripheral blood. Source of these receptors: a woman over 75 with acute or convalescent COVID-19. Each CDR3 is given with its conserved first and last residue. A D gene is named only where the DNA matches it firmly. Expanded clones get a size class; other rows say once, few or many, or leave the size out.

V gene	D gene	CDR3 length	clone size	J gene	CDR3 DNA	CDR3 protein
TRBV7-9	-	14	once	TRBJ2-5	TGTGCCAGCAGCCTCCTAGCTGCCCAAGAGACCCAGTACTTC	CASSLLAAQETQYF
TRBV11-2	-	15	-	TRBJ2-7	TGTGCCAGCAGCCCCGGACGGGACTCATCCTACGAGCAGTACTTC	CASSPGRDSSYEQYF
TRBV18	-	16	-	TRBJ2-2	TGTGCCAGCTCACGCCCACCCCCCGGGAACACCGGGGAGCTGTTTTTT	CASSRPPPGNTGELFF
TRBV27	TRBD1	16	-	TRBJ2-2	TGTGCCAGCAGTTCCCCCGGGACAGGGCGCACCGGGGAGCTGTTTTTT	CASSSPGTGRTGELFF
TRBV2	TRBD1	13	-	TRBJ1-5	TGTGCCAGCAGGGGACAGGGCGATCAGCCCCAGCATTTT	CASRGQGDQPQHF
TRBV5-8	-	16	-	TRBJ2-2	TGTGCCAGCACCCCAGGGGGGATTTATTGGACCGGGGAGCTGTTTTTT	CASTPGGIYWTGELFF
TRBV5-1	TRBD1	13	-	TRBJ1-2	TGCGCCAGCAGCTCGGGGACAGACTATGGCTACACCTTC	CASSSGTDYGYTF
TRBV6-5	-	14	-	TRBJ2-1	TGTGCCAGCAGTCTATCTACAGGGAAGGGTGAGCAGTTCTTC	CASSLSTGKGEQFF
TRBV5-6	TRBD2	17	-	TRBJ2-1	TGTGCCAGCACCTCCAGGTCCGGGACTAGCGGTTACAATGAGCAGTTCTTC	CASTSRSGTSGYNEQFF
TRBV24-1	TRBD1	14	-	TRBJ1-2	TGTGCCACCAGTGACCTTACAGGGGACTATGGCTACACCTTC	CATSDLTGDYGYTF
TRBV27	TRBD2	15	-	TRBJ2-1	TGTGCCAGCAGTTCGCCGGGACTAGTGGGCAATGAGCAGTTCTTC	CASSSPGLVGNEQFF
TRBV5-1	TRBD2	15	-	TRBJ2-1	TGCGCCAGCAGCTTAACGTTAGCGGGGTACAATGAGCAGTTCTTC	CASSLTLAGYNEQFF
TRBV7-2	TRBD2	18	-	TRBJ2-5	TGTGCCAGCAGCTCCGGAGGGACTAGCGGGAGTGATGGTGAGACCCAGTACTTC	CASSSGGTSGSDGETQYF
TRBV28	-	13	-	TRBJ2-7	TGTGCCATTCAGGGGACTGGGGGGGCCGAGCAGTACTTC	CAIQGTGGAEQYF
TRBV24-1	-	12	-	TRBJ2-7	TGTGCCACCAGTCCGGGTTCCTACGAGCAGTACTTC	CATSPGSYEQYF
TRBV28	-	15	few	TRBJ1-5	TGTGCCAGCAGTTTATGGCGGGCCTTAGGTCAGCCCCAGCATTTT	CASSLWRALGQPQHF
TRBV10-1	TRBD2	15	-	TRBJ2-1	TGCGCCAGCAGTATGCAAGCGGGGTCCCTATCGGAGCAGTTCTTC	CASSMQAGSLSEQFF
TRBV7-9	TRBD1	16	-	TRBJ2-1	TGTGCCAGCAGTACCACCGGGACAGGGGAGGGCAATGAGCAGTTCTTC	CASSTTGTGEGNEQFF
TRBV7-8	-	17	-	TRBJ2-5	TGTGCCAGCAGCTTAGAGCGTAAAAAAACCTACCAAGAGACCCAGTACTTC	CASSLERKKTYQETQYF
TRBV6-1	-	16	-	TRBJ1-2	TGTGCCAGCAGTGAAGCCTTTTGGGGAGGTAACTATGGCTACACCTTC	CASSEAFWGGNYGYTF
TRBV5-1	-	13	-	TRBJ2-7	TGCGCCAGCAGCTCCAGCGGGCCTCCCAAGCAGTACTTC	CASSSSGPPKQYF
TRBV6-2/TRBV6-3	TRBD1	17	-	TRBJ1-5	TGTGCCAGCAGTTACATTCCGACAGGGCCAAGCAATCAGCCCCAGCATTTT	CASSYIPTGPSNQPQHF
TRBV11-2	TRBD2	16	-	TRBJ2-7	TGTGCCAGCAGCTTAGTGGCGGGAGGGCCCTCCTACGAGCAGTACTTC	CASSLVAGGPSYEQYF
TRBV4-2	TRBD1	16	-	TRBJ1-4	TGTGCCAGCAGCCAAGAAGGGACAGGGGGGGGTGAAAAACTGTTTTTT	CASSQEGTGGGEKLFF
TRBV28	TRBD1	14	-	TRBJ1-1	TGTGCCAGCAGCCGTGGGACAGCGAACACTGAAGCTTTCTTT	CASSRGTANTEAFF
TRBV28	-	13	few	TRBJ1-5	TGTGCCAGCAGTCCACCCGTACAGTCGGCCCAGCATTTT	CASSPPVQSAQHF
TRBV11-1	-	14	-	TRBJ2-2	TGTGCCAGCAGCTTCGTGACAGACACCGGGGAGCTGTTTTTT	CASSFVTDTGELFF
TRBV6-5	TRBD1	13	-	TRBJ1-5	TGTGCCAGCAGTAGGACAGGGGGCCAGCCCCAGCATTTT	CASSRTGGQPQHF
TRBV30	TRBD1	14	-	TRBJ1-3	TGTGCCTGGGGACAGGGTTCCTCTGGAAACACCATATATTTT	CAWGQGSSGNTIYF
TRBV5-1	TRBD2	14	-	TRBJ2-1	TGCGCCAGCAGCCCCGGGACTAGCGGGAATGAGCAGTTCTTC	CASSPGTSGNEQFF
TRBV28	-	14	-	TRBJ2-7	TGTGCCAGCAGTTTCATCGCGGGCACCCGCCAGCAGTACTTC	CASSFIAGTRQQYF